The 2 T cell receptor beta chains below were found in one sample sequenced in a study of blood T cell repertoires in COVID-19. Repertoires were generated with immunoSEQ multiplex PCR, while TCRdb's copy carries only in-frame clones and drops some. The sample yields 99,000 or so clones, just under 85% seen once. Sequenced sample: peripheral blood. The origin of the receptors is a woman aged 80 or over with active or convalescent COVID-19.

This clone was seen only once. The rearrangement links TRBV6-5 to TRBJ1-2; 7 bases agree with TRBD1. V gave up 5 bases and J gave up 8 bases; unmatched junction bases: 8. The CDR3 runs to 13 residues. Germline V lookup: CDR1 MNHEY, CDR2 SVGAGI. The CDR3 nucleotides are TGTGCCAGCAGTCCCGGGACAGAAAGAGGCTACACCTTC. This encodes CASSPGTERGYTF.

This clone was found once. This CDR3 reads CASTITGGWGEQYF. The CDR3 bases are TGTGCCAGCACCATCACGGGAGGCTGGGGCGAGCAGTACTTC. This chain uses TRBV2 with TRBJ2-7; 7 bases map to TRBD2. Germline V gene lookup returns CDR1 SNHLY and CDR2 FYNNEI. The CDR3 is 14 residues long. After removal of 7 bases from V and 6 bases from J, the junction contained 12 bases not matched to a gene.